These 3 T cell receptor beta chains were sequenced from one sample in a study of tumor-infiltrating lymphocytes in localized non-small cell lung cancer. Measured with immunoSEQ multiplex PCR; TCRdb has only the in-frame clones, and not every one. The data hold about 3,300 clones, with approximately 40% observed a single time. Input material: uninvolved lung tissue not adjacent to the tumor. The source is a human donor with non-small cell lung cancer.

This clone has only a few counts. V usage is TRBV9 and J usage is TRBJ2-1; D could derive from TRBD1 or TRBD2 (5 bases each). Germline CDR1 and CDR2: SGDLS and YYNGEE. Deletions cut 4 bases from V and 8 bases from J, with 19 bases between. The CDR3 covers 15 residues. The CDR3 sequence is CASSLHAGTPDEQFF. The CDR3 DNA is TGTGCCAGCAGCCTACACGCCGGGACGCCAGATGAGCAGTTCTTC.

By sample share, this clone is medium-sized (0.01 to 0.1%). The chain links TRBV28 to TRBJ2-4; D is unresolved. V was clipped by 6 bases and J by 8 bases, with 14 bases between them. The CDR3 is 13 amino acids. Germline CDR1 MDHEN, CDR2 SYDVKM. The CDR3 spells CASRGLGVDIQYF. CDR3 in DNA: TGTGCCAGCAGAGGGCTTGGGGTAGACATTCAGTACTTC.

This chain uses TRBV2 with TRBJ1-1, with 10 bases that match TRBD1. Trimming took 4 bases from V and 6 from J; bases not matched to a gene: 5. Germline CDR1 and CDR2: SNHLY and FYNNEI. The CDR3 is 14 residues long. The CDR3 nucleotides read TGTGCCAGCAGTGCTGACAGGGGGCGTTCTGAAGCTTTCTTT. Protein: CASSADRGRSEAFF.